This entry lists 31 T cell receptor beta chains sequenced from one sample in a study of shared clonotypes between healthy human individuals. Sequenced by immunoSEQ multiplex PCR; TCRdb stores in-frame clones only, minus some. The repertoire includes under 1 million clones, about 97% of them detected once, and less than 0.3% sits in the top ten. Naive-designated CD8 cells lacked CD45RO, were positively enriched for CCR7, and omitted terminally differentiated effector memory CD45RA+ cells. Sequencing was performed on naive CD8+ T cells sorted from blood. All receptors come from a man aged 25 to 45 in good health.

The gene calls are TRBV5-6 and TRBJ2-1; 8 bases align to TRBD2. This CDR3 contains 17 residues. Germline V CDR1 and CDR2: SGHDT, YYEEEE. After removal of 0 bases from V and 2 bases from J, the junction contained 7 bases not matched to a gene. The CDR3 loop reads CASSLGVLAAPYNEQFF. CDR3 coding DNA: TGTGCCAGCAGCTTGGGGGTACTAGCGGCCCCCTACAATGAGCAGTTCTTC. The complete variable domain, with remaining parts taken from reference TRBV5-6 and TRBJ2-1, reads DAGVTQSPTHLIKTRGQQVTLRCSPKSGHDTVSWYQQALGQGPQFIFQYYEEEERQRGNFPDRFSGHQFPNYSSELNVNALLLGDSALYLCASSLGVLAAPYNEQFFGPGTRLTVL.

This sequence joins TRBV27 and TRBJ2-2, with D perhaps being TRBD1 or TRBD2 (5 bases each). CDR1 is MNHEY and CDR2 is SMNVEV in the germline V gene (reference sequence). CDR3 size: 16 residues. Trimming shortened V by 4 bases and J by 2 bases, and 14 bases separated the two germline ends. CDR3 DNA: TGTGCCAGCAGTTCAATCGGGACGGAAAACACCGGGGAGCTGTTTTTT. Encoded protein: CASSSIGTENTGELFF.

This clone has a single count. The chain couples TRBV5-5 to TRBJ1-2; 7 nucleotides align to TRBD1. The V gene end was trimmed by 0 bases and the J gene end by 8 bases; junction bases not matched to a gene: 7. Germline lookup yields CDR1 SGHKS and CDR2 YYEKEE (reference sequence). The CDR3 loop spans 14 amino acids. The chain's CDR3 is CASSLEGTVDGYTF. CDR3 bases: TGTGCCAGCAGCTTGGAGGGGACAGTCGACGGCTACACCTTC. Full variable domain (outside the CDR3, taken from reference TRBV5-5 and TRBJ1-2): DAGVTQSPTHLIKTRGQQVTLRCSPISGHKSVSWYQQVLGQGPQFIFQYYEKEERGRGNFPDRFSARQFPNYSSELNVNALLLGDSALYLCASSLEGTVDGYTFGSGTRLTVV.

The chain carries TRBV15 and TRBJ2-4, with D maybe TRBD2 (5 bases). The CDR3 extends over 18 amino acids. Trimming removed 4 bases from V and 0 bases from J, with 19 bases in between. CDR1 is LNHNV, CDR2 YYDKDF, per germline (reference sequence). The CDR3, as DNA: TGTGCCACCAGCACGGGAACTCCATCCCTACTAGCCAAAAACATTCAGTACTTC. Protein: CATSTGTPSLLAKNIQYF.

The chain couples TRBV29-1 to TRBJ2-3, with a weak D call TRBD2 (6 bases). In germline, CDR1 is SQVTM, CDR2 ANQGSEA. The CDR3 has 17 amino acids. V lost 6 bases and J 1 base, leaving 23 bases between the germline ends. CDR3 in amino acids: CSVSGTQRSYGTDTQYF. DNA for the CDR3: TGCAGCGTCTCCGGGACTCAACGATCCTATGGCACAGATACGCAGTATTTT.

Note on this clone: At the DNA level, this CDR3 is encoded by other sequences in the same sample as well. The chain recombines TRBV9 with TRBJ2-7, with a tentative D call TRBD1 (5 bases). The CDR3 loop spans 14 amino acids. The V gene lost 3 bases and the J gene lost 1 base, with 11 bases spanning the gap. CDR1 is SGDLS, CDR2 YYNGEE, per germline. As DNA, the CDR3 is TGTGCCAGCAGCGCGGAAGGGGTATCCTACGAGCAGTACTTC. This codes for CASSAEGVSYEQYF. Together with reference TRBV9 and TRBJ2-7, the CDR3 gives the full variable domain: DSGVTQTPKHLITATGQRVTLRCSPRSGDLSVYWYQQSLDQGLQFLIQYYNGEERAKGNILERFSAQQFPDLHSELNLSSLELGDSALYFCASSAEGVSYEQYFGPGTRLTVT.

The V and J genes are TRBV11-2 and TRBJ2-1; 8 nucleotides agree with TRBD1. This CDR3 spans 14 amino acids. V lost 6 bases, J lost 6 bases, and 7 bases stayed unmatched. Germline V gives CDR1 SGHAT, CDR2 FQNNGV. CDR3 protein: CASRDRVYSNEQFF. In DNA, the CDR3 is TGTGCCAGCAGGGACAGGGTTTACAGCAATGAGCAGTTCTTC.

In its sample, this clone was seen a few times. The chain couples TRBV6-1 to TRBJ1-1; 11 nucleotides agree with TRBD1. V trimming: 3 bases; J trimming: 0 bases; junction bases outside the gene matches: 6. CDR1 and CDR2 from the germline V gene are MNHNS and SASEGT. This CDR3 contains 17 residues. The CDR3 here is CASSDAGQGGLNTEAFF. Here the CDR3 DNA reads TGTGCCAGCAGTGATGCGGGACAGGGGGGGTTGAACACTGAAGCTTTCTTT.

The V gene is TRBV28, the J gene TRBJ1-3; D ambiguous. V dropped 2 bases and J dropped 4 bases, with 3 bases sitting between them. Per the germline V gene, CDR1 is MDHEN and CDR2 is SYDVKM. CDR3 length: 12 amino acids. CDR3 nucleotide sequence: TGTGCCAGCAGTTTAACAGGAAACACCATATATTTT. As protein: CASSLTGNTIYF.

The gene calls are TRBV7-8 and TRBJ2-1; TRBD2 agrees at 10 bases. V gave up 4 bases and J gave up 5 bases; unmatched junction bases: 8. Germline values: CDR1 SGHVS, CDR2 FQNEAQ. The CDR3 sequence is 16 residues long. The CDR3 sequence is CASSSPTSGSNNEQFF. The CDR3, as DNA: TGTGCCAGCAGCTCTCCGACTAGCGGGTCAAACAATGAGCAGTTCTTC.

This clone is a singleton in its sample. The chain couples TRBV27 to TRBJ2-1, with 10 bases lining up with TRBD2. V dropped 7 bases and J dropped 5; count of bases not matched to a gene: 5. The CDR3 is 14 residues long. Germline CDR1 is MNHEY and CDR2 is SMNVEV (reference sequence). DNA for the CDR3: TGTGCCAGCACTCTAGCGGGAGCCCACAATGAGCAGTTCTTC. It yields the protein CASTLAGAHNEQFF.

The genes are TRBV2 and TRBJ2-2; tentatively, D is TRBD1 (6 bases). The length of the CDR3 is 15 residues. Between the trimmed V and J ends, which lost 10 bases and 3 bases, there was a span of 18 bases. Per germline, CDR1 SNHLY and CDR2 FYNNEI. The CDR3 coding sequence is TGTGCCATTAGAGCCGGGACATTGGACACCGGGGAGCTGTTTTTT. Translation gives CAIRAGTLDTGELFF.

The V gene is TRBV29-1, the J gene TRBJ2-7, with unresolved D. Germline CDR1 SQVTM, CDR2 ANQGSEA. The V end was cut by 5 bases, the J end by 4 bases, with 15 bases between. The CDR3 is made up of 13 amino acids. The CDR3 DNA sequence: TGCAGCGTTCTTTGGGCAGACCAGTACGAGCAGTACTTC. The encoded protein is CSVLWADQYEQYF.

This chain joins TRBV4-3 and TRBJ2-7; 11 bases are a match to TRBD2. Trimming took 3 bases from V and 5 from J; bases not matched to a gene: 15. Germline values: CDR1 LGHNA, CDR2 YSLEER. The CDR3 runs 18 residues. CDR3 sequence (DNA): TGCGCCAGCAGCCAGGTACTAGCGGGAGAATTCGGATTTGACGAGCAGTACTTC. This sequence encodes CASSQVLAGEFGFDEQYF.

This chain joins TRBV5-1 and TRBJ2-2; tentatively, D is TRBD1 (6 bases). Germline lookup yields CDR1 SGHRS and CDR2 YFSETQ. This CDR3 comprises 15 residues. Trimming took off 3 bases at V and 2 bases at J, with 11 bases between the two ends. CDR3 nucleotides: TGCGCCAGCAGCTACCAGGACAGAAACACCGGGGAGCTGTTTTTT. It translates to CASSYQDRNTGELFF.

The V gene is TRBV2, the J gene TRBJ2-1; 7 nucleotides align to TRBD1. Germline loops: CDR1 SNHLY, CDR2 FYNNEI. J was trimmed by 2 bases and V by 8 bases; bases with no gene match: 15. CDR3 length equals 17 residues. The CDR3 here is CASRGFNRGRTYNEQFF. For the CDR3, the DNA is TGTGCCAGCCGAGGGTTCAACAGGGGAAGGACCTACAATGAGCAGTTCTTC.

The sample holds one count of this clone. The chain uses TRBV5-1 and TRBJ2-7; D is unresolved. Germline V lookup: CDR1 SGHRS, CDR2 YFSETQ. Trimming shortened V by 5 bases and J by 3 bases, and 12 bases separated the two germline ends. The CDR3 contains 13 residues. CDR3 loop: CASRFLPHYEQYF. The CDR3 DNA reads TGCGCCAGCAGATTCCTCCCGCACTACGAGCAGTACTTC.

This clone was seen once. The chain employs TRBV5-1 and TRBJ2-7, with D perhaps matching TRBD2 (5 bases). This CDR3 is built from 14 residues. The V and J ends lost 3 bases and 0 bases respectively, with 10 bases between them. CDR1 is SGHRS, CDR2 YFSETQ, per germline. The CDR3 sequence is CASSSTTDSYEQYF. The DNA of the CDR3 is TGCGCCAGCAGCTCGACTACAGACTCCTACGAGCAGTACTTC.

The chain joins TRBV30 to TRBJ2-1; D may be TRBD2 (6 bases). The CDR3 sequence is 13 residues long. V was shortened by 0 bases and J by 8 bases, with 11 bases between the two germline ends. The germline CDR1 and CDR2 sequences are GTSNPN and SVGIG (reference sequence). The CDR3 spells CAWSVLGGYEQFF. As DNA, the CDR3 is TGTGCCTGGAGTGTACTCGGGGGATATGAGCAGTTCTTC.

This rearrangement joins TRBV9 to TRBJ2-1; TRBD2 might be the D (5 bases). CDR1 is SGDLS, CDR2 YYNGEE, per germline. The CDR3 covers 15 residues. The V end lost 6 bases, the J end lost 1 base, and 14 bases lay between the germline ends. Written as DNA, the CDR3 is TGTGCCAGCATGGGGAGCGGCCGGTCCTACAATGAGCAGTTCTTC. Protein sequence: CASMGSGRSYNEQFF.

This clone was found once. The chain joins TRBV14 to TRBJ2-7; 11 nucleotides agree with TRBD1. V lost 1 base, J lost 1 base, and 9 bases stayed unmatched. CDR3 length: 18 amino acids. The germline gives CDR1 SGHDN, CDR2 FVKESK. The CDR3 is CASSQALWGTGGSYEQYF. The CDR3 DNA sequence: TGTGCCAGCAGCCAAGCCCTGTGGGGGACAGGGGGGTCCTACGAGCAGTACTTC.

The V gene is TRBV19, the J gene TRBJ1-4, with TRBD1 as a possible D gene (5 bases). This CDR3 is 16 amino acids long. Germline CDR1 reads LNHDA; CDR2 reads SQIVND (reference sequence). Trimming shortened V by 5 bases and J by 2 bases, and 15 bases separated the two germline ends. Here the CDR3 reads CASSGAGLGTNEKLFF. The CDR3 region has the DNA TGTGCCAGTAGTGGGGCAGGGTTGGGGACTAATGAAAAACTGTTTTTT.

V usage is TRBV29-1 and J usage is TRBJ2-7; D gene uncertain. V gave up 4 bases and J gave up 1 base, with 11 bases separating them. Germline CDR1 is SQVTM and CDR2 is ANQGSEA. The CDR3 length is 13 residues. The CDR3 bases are TGCAGCGTTGCTCCGACACCTTCCTACGAGCAGTACTTC. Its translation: CSVAPTPSYEQYF.

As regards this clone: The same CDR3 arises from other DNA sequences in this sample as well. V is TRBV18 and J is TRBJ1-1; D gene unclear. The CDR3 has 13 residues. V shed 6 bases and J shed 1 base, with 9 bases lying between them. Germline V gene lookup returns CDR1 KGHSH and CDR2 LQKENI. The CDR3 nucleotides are TGTGCCAGCTCGCCCGACGGGAACACTGAAGCTTTCTTT. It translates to CASSPDGNTEAFF.

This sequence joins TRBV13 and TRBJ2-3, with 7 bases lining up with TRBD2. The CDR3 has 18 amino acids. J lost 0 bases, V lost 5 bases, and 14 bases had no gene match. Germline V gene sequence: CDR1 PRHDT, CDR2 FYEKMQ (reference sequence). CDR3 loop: CASSPFLASGSSTDTQYF. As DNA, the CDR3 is TGTGCCAGCAGCCCCTTTTTGGCTAGCGGATCTAGCACAGATACGCAGTATTTT. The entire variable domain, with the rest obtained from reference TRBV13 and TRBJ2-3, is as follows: AAGVIQSPRHLIKEKRETATLKCYPIPRHDTVYWYQQGPGQDPQFLISFYEKMQSDKGSIPDRFSAQQFSDYHSELNMSSLELGDSALYFCASSPFLASGSSTDTQYFGPGTRLTVL.

CDR3 in DNA: TGTGCCAGCAGCTTGGCGGGACTAGCGGGGAAAGAGACCCAGTACTTC. Translating it yields CASSLAGLAGKETQYF. V gene TRBV7-9 combines with J gene TRBJ2-5; 13 bases agree with TRBD2. Looked up from germline, CDR1 is SEHNR and CDR2 is FQNEAQ (reference sequence). The CDR3 contains 16 residues. The V gene end was trimmed by 3 bases and the J gene end by 3 bases; junction bases not matched to a gene: 4.

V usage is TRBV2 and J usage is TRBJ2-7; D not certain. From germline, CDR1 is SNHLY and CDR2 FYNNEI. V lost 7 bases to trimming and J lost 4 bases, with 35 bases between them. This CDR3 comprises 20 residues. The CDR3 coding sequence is TGTGCCAGCAAGCTGACCTTGGGAAGGGATGGCAGAACACTACTTTACGAGCAGTACTTC. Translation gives CASKLTLGRDGRTLLYEQYF. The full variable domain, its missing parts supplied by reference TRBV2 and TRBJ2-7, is EPEVTQTPSHQVTQMGQEVILRCVPISNHLYFYWYRQILGQKVEFLVSFYNNEISEKSEIFDDQFSVERPDGSNFTLKIRSTKLEDSAMYFCASKLTLGRDGRTLLYEQYFGPGTRLTVT.

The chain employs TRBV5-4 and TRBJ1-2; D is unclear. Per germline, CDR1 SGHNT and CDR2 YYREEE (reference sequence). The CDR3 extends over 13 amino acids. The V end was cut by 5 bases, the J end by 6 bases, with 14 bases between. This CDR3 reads CASSAGGRDGYTF. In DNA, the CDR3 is TGTGCCAGCAGTGCAGGCGGGCGGGATGGCTACACCTTC.

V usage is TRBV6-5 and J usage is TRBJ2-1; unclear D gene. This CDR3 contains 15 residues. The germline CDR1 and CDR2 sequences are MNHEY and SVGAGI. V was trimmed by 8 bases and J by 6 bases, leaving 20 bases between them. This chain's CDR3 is CASHTAFSPGNEQFF. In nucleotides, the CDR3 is TGTGCCAGCCACACCGCATTCAGCCCTGGCAATGAGCAGTTCTTC.

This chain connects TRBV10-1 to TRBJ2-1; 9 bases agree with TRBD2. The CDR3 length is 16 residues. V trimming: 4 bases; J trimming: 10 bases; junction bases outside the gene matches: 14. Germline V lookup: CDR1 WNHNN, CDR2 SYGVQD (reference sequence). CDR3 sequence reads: CASSVRGLAGLQEQFF. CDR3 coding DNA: TGCGCCAGCAGTGTAAGAGGGCTAGCGGGACTCCAGGAGCAGTTCTTC.

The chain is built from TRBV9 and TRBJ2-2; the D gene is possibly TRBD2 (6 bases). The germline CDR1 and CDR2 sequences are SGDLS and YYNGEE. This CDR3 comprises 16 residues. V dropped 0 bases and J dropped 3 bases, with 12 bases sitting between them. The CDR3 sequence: CASSVALADYTGELFF. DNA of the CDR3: TGTGCCAGCAGCGTAGCACTAGCAGACTACACCGGGGAGCTGTTTTTT.